The 10 T cell receptor beta chains below all came from one sample that was sequenced in a study of blood T cells in healthy people across ages. The use of a sample-barcoded 5' primer and a J-beta primer mix characterized a second PCR of about 7 to 12 cycles. TCRdb fed the 5' RACE reads into MiXCR, producing one record per CDR3 protein. The sample records about 670,000 distinct CDR3 sequences, 52% being singletons. The specimen sequenced was blood. The receptors were gathered from a woman older than 75 in good health.

This chain connects TRBV19 to TRBJ2-3, with TRBD2 identical over 8 bases. This CDR3 comprises 11 residues. Germline V gives CDR1 LNHDA, CDR2 SQIVND (reference sequence). The V segment lost 3 bases and the J segment 13 bases; nucleotides outside the gene matches: 3. CDR3 nucleotide sequence: TGTGCCAGTAGTATCGGGAGGGACAAGTATTTT. Protein sequence: CASSIGRDKYF. Full variable domain (missing parts from reference TRBV19 and TRBJ2-3): DGGITQSPKYLFRKEGQNVTLSCEQNLNHDAMYWYRQDPGQGLRLIYYSQIVNDFQKGDIAEGYSVSREKKESFPLTVTSAQKNPTAFYLCASSIGRDKYFGPGTRLTVL.

The chain combines TRBV3-1 with TRBJ1-2; TRBD1 matches at 7 bases. V dropped 2 bases and J dropped 10; count of bases not matched to a gene: 7. This CDR3 is built from 13 residues. CDR1 LGHDT and CDR2 YNNKEL come from the germline V gene (reference sequence). CDR3 bases: TGTGCCAGCAGCCAACCAAGTAAGGGGGCCTACACCTTC. It codes for CASSQPSKGAYTF.

V is TRBV6-6 and J is TRBJ2-5; 7 bases align to TRBD1. The J call is doubtful: the DNA matches TRBJ2-7 better. Germline CDR1 and CDR2: MNHNY and SVGAGI (reference sequence). CDR3 length: 17 residues. The CDR3 DNA is TGTGCCAGCAGTTACGACCGACAGGGTTTAAGCTCCTACGAGCAGTACTTC. This translates into CASSYDRQGLSSYEQYF.

This clonotype was picked up many times. The chain joins TRBV7-2 to TRBJ2-3; D unclear. The ends were cut back, 1 base at V and 0 bases at J, with 17 bases in the middle. This CDR3 region has 18 residues. Germline lookup yields CDR1 SGHTA and CDR2 FQGNSA. The CDR3: CASSLVRNSLSSTDTQYF. Here the CDR3 DNA reads TGTGCCAGCAGCTTAGTCCGGAACAGCCTTTCTAGCACAGATACGCAGTATTTT.

The sample holds many counts of this clonotype. V is TRBV5-1 and J is TRBJ2-4, with D tentatively TRBD1 or TRBD2 (5 bases each). CDR3 size: 16 residues. The germline V gene encodes CDR1 SGHRS and CDR2 YFSETQ. Trimming took 2 bases from V and 0 from J, leaving 12 bases between them. CDR3 DNA sequence: TGCGCCAGCAGCTTTGGGACGGGGATAGCCAAAAACATTCAGTACTTC. Translated: CASSFGTGIAKNIQYF. Supplemented by reference TRBV5-1 and TRBJ2-4, the full variable domain reads KAGVTQTPRYLIKTRGQQVTLSCSPISGHRSVSWYQQTPGQGLQFLFEYFSETQRNKGNFPGRFSGRQFSNSRSEMNVSTLELGDSALYLCASSFGTGIAKNIQYFGAGTRLSVL.

In this sample, this clonotype turned up many times. Since a much larger clone is just one base distant, this may be a read error. This chain joins TRBV6-5 and TRBJ2-1, with 8 nucleotides matching TRBD2. Germline V CDR1 and CDR2: MNHEY, SVGAGI. After removal of 3 bases from V and 6 bases from J, the junction contained 7 bases not matched to a gene. The CDR3 totals 15 residues. The DNA for the CDR3 is TGTGCCAGCAGTTATGGCCGAGCGGGGGTCAATGAGCAGTTCTTC. It specifies CASSYGRAGVNEQFF.

J is TRBJ1-1 and V is TRBV5-1; D call uncertain. This CDR3 is built from 14 residues. Germline V lookup: CDR1 SGHRS, CDR2 YFSETQ. Deletions cut 4 bases from V and 0 bases from J, with 10 bases between. The CDR3 reads CASSPHRLNTEAFF. As DNA, the CDR3 is TGCGCCAGCAGCCCCCATCGCCTGAACACTGAAGCTTTCTTT.

This clonotype was counted many times. The V gene is TRBV6-2 or TRBV6-3, the J gene TRBJ1-1, with D perhaps matching TRBD1 (6 bases). CDR3 length: 14 residues. V was clipped by 10 bases and J by 4 bases, with 19 bases between them. Germline CDR1 MNHEY, CDR2 SVGEGT. CDR3 coding DNA: TGTGCCACTAAGGGACATTCTGCATTCACTGAAGCTTTCTTT. Encoded protein: CATKGHSAFTEAFF.

As concerns this clonotype: A much larger clone differs from this one at a single base, so this may be a read error. The gene calls are TRBV20-1 and TRBJ2-5; D remains ambiguous. CDR1 and CDR2 (germline): DFQATT, SNEGSKA (reference sequence). This CDR3 has 11 amino acids. CDR3 DNA: TGCAGTGCTAGAAGGCAAGAGACCCGGTACTTC. It encodes CSARRQETRYF.

The sample holds a few counts of this clonotype. V usage is TRBV30 and J usage is TRBJ1-4; D possibly corresponds to TRBD1 (6 bases). The CDR3 runs to 14 residues. V was shortened by 4 bases and J by 5 bases, with 14 bases between the two germline ends. CDR1 and CDR2 from the germline V gene are GTSNPN and SVGIG (reference sequence). The CDR3: CAWTVGQMNEKLFF. As DNA, the CDR3 is TGTGCCTGGACAGTTGGACAGATGAATGAAAAACTGTTTTTT.